Included here is one TCR beta chain sequence, with context. It has no known antigen specificity. Nothing much larger sits one base from this clone, and base qualities are not available. The donors were healthy, HIV-negative adults who had no recently reported acute infections or vaccinations. Every donor was a Caucasian adult residing in Nashville, Tennessee, USA. CD4+ T cells were enriched by magnetic negative selection; naive cells were then positively selected on CD45RA, and the negative fraction formed the memory subset. Blood was obtained by leukapheresis, after which PBMCs were separated by Ficoll-Histopaque density gradient centrifugation and cryopreserved in liquid nitrogen vapor phase. Purity and quantity of every magnetically sorted T cell population were checked by analytical flow cytometry. Genomic DNA was isolated from every sorted fraction and measured by UV absorbance on a Nanodrop 2000c.

Using the deep immunoSEQ assay, multiplex PCR amplified TCR CDR3 regions from genomic DNA. Genomic DNA extracted from each cell subset was distributed evenly over all wells of several immunoSEQ 96-well plates, and each plate served as one replicate. Each replicate PCR for sorted subsets received around 200 ng genomic DNA, equal to about 30,000 T cell genomes. Purified libraries were quantified with a Qubit 3.0 fluorometer, sized on a Bioanalyzer 2100, and re-quantified with the KAPA Library Quantification kit. Each immunoSEQ 96-well plate was sequenced on its own single-read 150-cycle Illumina NextSeq 550 flow cell. As for the authors' bioinformatics: The immunoSEQ output contained only junctional sequences without quality scores, so filtering could not match that applied to full-length reads. To assign V/J genes and CDR3, sequences were annotated against IMGT germline references using PyIR, a Python wrapper for IgBLAST v1.9. Any read was removed if the V/J assignment was weak (E-value above 1e-6), the CDR3 was missing, or the read contained stop codons, out-of-frame junctions, or ambiguous translated residues. A V3J clonotype was defined by an identical inferred V gene, J gene, and CDR3 amino acid sequence. Percentage overlap between repertoires was calculated by dividing the number of shared unique clonotypes by the size of the smaller repertoire. Three approaches were used to assess repertoire richness: RTK rarefaction, the Chao1 estimator, and Recon v2.1 estimates of unobserved clonotypes. OLGA was used to compute generation probabilities for all TCRbeta clonotypes that the gDNA method yielded from several donors. TCRdb's version of the immuneACCESS table is confined to in-frame rearrangements and falls short of the full clone set. An unresolved V gene accounts for under half of the shortfall where checked; the remainder is of unknown origin. V, J and clone size were drawn from that table, and D and trimming were deduced from the DNA. This sample comprises 2,500,000 or so clones, just under 95% of them detected only once. The ten largest clones add up to around 0.4% of the sample.

CDR1 MRHNA and CDR2 SNTAGT were looked up in the germline V gene. V loses 3 bases of germline sequence and J loses 4 bases, and the interval between the two ends is 17 bases. Measured from the cysteine to the phenylalanine, the CDR3 is 16 residues long. Only the CDR3 region is kept as DNA, spanning 48 bases read in frame from base 1. The data are from a study of shared clonotypes between healthy human individuals (dated by TCRdb to 2018 to 2020). Study-wide context: The cohort included a few men and a couple of women between 18 and 49 years of age. For each donor, CD4 naive and CD4 memory were each given three plates, CD8 naive was given two plates, and CD8 memory was given one plate. The study deeply sequenced blood TCR repertoires of about 5 healthy adults to estimate repertoire size and the extent of clonotype sharing between individuals. To increase sequencing depth and limit assay-specific biases, TCR repertoire library preparation and sequencing were carried out by different laboratories using diverse techniques. Per donor, leukapheresis produced somewhere between about 0.94 and 10 billion PBMCs. What the study reported, not specific to this receptor: Sampling was restricted to blood, and TCR repertoires in tissue are likely to differ from TCR repertoires in blood. Based on pairwise subsampling, the degree of clonotype sharing among donors was expected to be affected by sequencing depth. When several donors were compared, the shared fraction of clonotypes was 5% to 6.5% for naive CD4, about 4% for naive CD8, 2% to 2.5% for memory CD4, and 0.35% to 0.5% for memory CD8. Naive subsets generally had larger estimated clonotype richness than memory subsets. Compared with non-shared clonotypes, clonotypes shared by all four sorted-subset donors had higher generation probabilities. Rarefaction of sorted-subset datasets indicated incomplete sequencing despite the large sequencing depth. The genetic and exposure-history diversity represented was limited by the small number of donors.

This clonotype originated in a man aged 18 to 35 in good health. Some clones in this sample may be carry-over from other donors' samples. This sequence uses TRBV6-4 and TRBJ2-3; TRBD2 might be the D gene, on 5 matching bases. Sequencing was performed on naive CD4+ T cells from PBMCs. The cell subset or site label here, explained by the study, means: CD45RA+ positively selected. Read as DNA, the sequence is TGTGCCAGCAGTGAGGAGGCTAGCAGTGATTCAGATACGCAGTATTTT. The resulting protein is CASSEEASSDSDTQYF.